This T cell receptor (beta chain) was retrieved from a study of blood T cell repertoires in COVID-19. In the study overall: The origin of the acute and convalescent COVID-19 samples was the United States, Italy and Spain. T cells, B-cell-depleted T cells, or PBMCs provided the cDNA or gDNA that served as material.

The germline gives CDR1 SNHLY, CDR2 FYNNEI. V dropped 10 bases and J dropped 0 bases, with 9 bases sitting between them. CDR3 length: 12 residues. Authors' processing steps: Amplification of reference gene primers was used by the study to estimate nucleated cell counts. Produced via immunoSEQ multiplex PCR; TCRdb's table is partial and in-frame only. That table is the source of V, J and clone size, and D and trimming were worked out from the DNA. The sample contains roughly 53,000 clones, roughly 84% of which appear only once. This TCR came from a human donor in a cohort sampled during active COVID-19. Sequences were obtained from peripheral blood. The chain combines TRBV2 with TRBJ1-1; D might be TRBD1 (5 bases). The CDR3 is CATGKLNTEAFF. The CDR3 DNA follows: TGTGCCACAGGGAAATTGAACACTGAAGCTTTCTTT.